This T cell receptor (beta chain) was sequenced in a study of T cells in Graves' hyperthyroidism and ophthalmopathy (dated by TCRdb to between 2019 and 2020). Notes on the research overall: Peripheral blood was collected at initial diagnosis, before any treatment. The 100 or so discovery patients were divided at random into training and test sets in a 7:3 ratio. Following sampling, methimazole starting at 30 mg daily was given to hyperthyroidism patients, and high-dose intravenous methylprednisolone was given to ophthalmopathy patients. Thyroid tissue and blood T-cell repertoires from six Graves' hyperthyroidism patients were also compared in the study. A discovery cohort of approximately 97 patients, roughly 43 with Graves' ophthalmopathy and 55 to 60 with stable Graves' hyperthyroidism, was used to find distinguishing TCR V-J signatures. The paper reports TCR Vbeta CDR3 sequencing of approximately 130 peripheral blood samples: around 41 ophthalmopathy, about 75 hyperthyroidism and approximately 17 progressor patients. An independent validation cohort of fewer than 20 hyperthyroidism patients and about 16 patients who later progressed to ophthalmopathy tested prospective prediction of ophthalmopathy. The study at large found these results: Sample size was not statistically predetermined, and investigators were not blinded to group allocation. In validation, the model predicted progression to ophthalmopathy with approximately 71% sensitivity and approximately 72% specificity, a median of approximately 6.7 months before onset. Ophthalmopathy was separated from stable hyperthyroidism by a 13 V-J signature model, with around 88% sensitivity and approximately 84% specificity obtained in cross-validation and 80%/75% obtained in testing. Most expanded thyroid clonotypes (frequency above 0.001) were also detected in blood, a finding suggesting that blood repertoires may reflect thyroid immune responses.

Amplification of TCR beta CDR3 regions was carried out from RNA transcripts. For the first round of RT-PCR on the TCR CDR3, the HTBI primer set was used together with the Qiagen OneStep RT-PCR kit. Libraries were constructed in a second round of multiplex PCR, after which size selection and purification were performed. Sequencing of the libraries was done on an Illumina HiSeq2000 using paired-end 100 bp reads. Concerning the study's data processing: SOAPnuke was used to process the raw data, with reads discarded if the reads contained adapters or uncalled bases, had a mean Phred below 15, or lacked an exact constant-primer or identifier match. High-quality paired reads were merged using COPE v1.2.5, and each unique nucleotide sequence was defined as a clonotype. Clonotypes were aligned to IMGT TRBV, TRBD and TRBJ reference segments using MiTCR v1.1. The analysis included only V-J combinations with a frequency above 0.0001, which together covered 99.2% of the repertoires. A TCS score was defined as the ratio of F50 (clonal expansion) to E x V (chaos), with BLOSUM62-based TCRdist applied between CDR3 peptides within each V-J. Welch's t-statistics and random forest reduced some 510 V-J features to roughly 13, which were used in a naive Bayes classifier (R e1071). Thyroid-blood repertoire similarity was quantified with the Morisita-Horn index. The raw public data were reprocessed by TCRdb itself: fastp quality trimming at Q25, MiXCR clonotype calling, in-frame beta chains only. Each CDR3 protein appears once, grouped with its most common genes and DNA. TCRdb, not the authors, supplied the V and J calls. The sample profile shows about 760,000 distinct CDR3 sequences; about a third of them were found once. The ten most abundant clones make up around 29% of the sample.

As to this clonotype: Its antigen is still unknown. A much larger clone lies one base from this, so it may be a read error.

In the germline V gene, CDR1 corresponds to ENHRY and CDR2 to SYGVKD. Trimming at the junction amounts to 2 bases on V and 0 bases on J, and the germline ends lie 8 bases apart. The CDR3 runs 14 residues from the cysteine to the phenylalanine. Only the CDR3 portion is preserved as DNA: 42 bases, with reading frame beginning at the first base. A patient counted as having stable Graves' hyperthyroidism if no progression to ophthalmopathy occurred over 18 months of follow-up. Hyperthyroidism patients were aged 18 to 65 years and newly diagnosed, with disease duration of less than 2 months. Any patient with an uncontrolled infection, another autoimmune disease, pregnancy or lactation was excluded. Diagnoses were based on clinical symptoms, serum thyroxine and TRAb, thyroid ultrasound and orbital computed tomography. PBMCs were separated from approximately 10 ml of fresh peripheral blood using Ficoll-Paque density gradient centrifugation. Total RNA was extracted with Trizol reagent, and quality was checked on an Agilent 2100 Bioanalyzer.

The receptor was isolated from a woman aged 40 to 50 with Graves' hyperthyroidism. Input material: blood. Recombination connected TRBV10-3 to TRBJ2-7; the D gene is tentatively TRBD1 or TRBD2, each matching 5 bases. The CDR3 region reads CAISETGPSYEQYF. The DNA reads TGTGCCATCAGTGAGACGGGACCCTCCTACGAGCAGTACTTC.